The present T cell receptor (beta chain) was sequenced within a study of cytomegalovirus exposure and HLA in healthy donors. General study findings and limits: Rare sequences made up most TCRs, while some public TCRs were found in many donors. Researchers counted 180 or so TCR beta chains as cytomegalovirus-associated.

The approximately 120-subject validation cohort, separate from the approximately 640-subject first cohort, included the donors. Sequenced by immunoSEQ multiplex PCR; TCRdb stores in-frame clones only, minus some. The repertoire includes about 220,000 clones, just over 90% of them detected once, and 0.8% to 1.2% sits in the top ten. On this clone itself: No antigen is known for it.

Trimming stripped 2 bases from V and 8 bases from J, with 13 bases between. Per germline, CDR1 SGHAT and CDR2 FQNNGV. The CDR3 extends over 14 amino acids. The material sequenced was PBMCs. The sequence was obtained from a woman younger than 35 in good health and CMV-seronegative. The chain has TRBV11-2 and TRBJ2-1; D is unresolved. The CDR3 reads CASSLPRVSDEQFF. DNA for the CDR3: TGTGCCAGCAGCTTACCCCGGGTATCGGATGAGCAGTTCTTC.